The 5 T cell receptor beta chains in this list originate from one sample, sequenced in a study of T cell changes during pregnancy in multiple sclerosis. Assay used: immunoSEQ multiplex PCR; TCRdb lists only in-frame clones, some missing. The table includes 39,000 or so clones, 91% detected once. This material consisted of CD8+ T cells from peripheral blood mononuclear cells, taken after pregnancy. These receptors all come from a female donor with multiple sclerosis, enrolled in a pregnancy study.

CDR3 region: CASRKTGFNTEAFF. The CDR3 DNA reads TGTGCCAGCAGGAAGACAGGTTTTAACACTGAAGCTTTCTTT. This sequence joins TRBV6-5 and TRBJ1-1; tentatively, D is TRBD1 (6 bases). V dropped 6 bases and J dropped 2 bases, with 13 bases sitting between them. CDR1 is MNHEY and CDR2 is SVGAGI in the germline V gene. The CDR3 sequence is 14 residues long.

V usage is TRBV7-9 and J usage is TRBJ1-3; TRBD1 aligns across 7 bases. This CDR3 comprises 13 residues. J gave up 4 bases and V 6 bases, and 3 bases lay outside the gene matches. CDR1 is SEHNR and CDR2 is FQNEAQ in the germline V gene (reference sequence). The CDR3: CASSRQGGNTIYF. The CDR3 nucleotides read TGTGCCAGCAGTCGACAGGGAGGAAACACCATATATTTT.

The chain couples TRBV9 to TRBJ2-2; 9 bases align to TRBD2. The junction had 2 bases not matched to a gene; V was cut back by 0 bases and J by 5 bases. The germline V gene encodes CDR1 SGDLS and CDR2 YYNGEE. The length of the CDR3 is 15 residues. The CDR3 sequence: CASSVGLAGTGELFF. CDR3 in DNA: TGTGCCAGCAGCGTAGGGCTAGCGGGAACCGGGGAGCTGTTTTTT.

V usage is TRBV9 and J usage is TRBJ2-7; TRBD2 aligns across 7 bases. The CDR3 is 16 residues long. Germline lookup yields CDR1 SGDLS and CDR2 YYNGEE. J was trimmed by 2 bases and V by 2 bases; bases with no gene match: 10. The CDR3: CASSVEANRGAYEQYF. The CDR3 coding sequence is TGTGCCAGCAGCGTGGAGGCGAATCGGGGGGCCTACGAGCAGTACTTC. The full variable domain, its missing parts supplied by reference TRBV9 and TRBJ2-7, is DSGVTQTPKHLITATGQRVTLRCSPRSGDLSVYWYQQSLDQGLQFLIQYYNGEERAKGNILERFSAQQFPDLHSELNLSSLELGDSALYFCASSVEANRGAYEQYFGPGTRLTVT.

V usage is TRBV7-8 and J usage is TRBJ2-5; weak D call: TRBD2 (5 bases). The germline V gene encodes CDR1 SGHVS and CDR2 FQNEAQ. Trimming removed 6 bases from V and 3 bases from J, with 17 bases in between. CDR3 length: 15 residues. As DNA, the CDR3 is TGTGCCAGCAGGCCCATGAGAGCGGCTAAAGAGACCCAGTACTTC. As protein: CASRPMRAAKETQYF.